This entry concerns a single TCR beta chain. Antigen specificity is unknown. These data belong to a study of immune cell composition in non-small cell lung cancer. The normal lung sample lay at least 3 cm, and maximally far, from the tumour. V lost 6 bases, J lost 2 bases, and 0 bases stayed unmatched. The CDR3 consists of 13 residues. CDR1 is SNHLY and CDR2 is FYNNEI in the germline V gene. Here immunoSEQ multiplex PCR was the method, and the copy in TCRdb shows in-frame clones only, minus some. The sample contains around 6,500 clones, under 80% of which appear only once. Study outcomes and limitations: Tumour TCR-beta clonality was not significantly tied to smoking pack-years.

The receptor was isolated from a human donor with non-small cell lung cancer. The gene calls are TRBV2 and TRBJ1-2; 10 nucleotides match TRBD1. Sequenced material: non-adjacent lung tissue. The CDR3 sequence: CASRDRGNYGYTF. The CDR3, as DNA: TGTGCCAGCAGGGACAGGGGGAACTATGGCTACACCTTC.